A selection of T cell receptor beta chains follows, all from one sample in a study of blood T cell repertoires in COVID-19. Sequencing was performed with immunoSEQ multiplex PCR; in TCRdb, only in-frame clones are kept and a portion is missing. The sample has approximately 290,000 clones; approximately 85% are singletons. Material: PBMCs or T cells enriched from blood (not recorded which). These receptors originate from a woman in her 30s who had recovered from COVID-19. CDR3s include the opening cysteine and the closing phenylalanine or tryptophan. D genes are given only for firm matches. Not all rows give a size; the values are once, few, many and, for expanded clones, a class.

-	once	TRBV5-5	TRBJ1-5	CASSLATEYQPQHF	TGTGCCAGCAGCCTAGCGACAGAATATCAGCCCCAGCATTTT
TRBD1	-	TRBV19	TRBJ1-5	CASSRTGGGNQPQHF	TGTGCCAGTAGTAGGACAGGGGGTGGAAATCAGCCCCAGCATTTT
TRBD1	-	TRBV5-4	TRBJ1-1	CASSFRGRGTEAFF	TGTGCCAGCAGCTTCAGGGGGCGCGGAACTGAAGCTTTCTTT
TRBD2	-	TRBV3-1/TRBV3-2	TRBJ2-7	CASSWTSGFYEQYF	TGTGCCAGCAGCTGGACTAGCGGGTTCTACGAGCAGTACTTC
-	-	TRBV6-1	TRBJ1-2	CASSETAKELYGYTF	TGTGCCAGCAGTGAAACAGCCAAAGAGCTTTATGGCTACACCTTC
-	-	TRBV5-1	TRBJ2-2	CASSLSANTGELFF	TGCGCCAGCAGCTTAAGCGCGAACACCGGGGAGCTGTTTTTT
-	-	TRBV7-9	TRBJ2-3	CASSGRGLRSTDTQYF	TGTGCCAGCAGCGGAAGGGGACTTCGGAGCACAGATACGCAGTATTTT
-	-	TRBV7-9	TRBJ1-1	CASSFLGRENTEAFF	TGTGCCAGCAGCTTCCTCGGGAGAGAGAACACTGAAGCTTTCTTT
TRBD1	few	TRBV7-2	TRBJ2-2	CASSLAGQGNTGELFF	TGTGCCAGCAGCTTAGCGGGACAGGGGAACACCGGGGAGCTGTTTTTT
TRBD1	-	TRBV7-6	TRBJ1-1	CASSLGTGGSNTEAFF	TGTGCCAGCAGCTTAGGGACAGGGGGCTCGAACACTGAAGCTTTCTTT
-	-	TRBV6-5	TRBJ1-6	CASSLTQNSPLHF	TGTGCCAGCTCCCTCACACAAAATTCACCCCTCCACTTT
TRBD1	-	TRBV30	TRBJ2-5	CAWSPQGETQYF	TGTGCCTGGAGTCCACAGGGGGAGACCCAGTACTTC